The entry that follows covers one TCR beta chain sequence. Antigen unknown. These data belong to a study of identical twins. Regarding the study as a whole: For out-of-frame alpha sequences shared by twins, low generation probability was in excess.

Only healthy Caucasians were included as donors. CDR1 and CDR2 (germline): MDHEN, SYDVKM. J lost 6 bases, V lost 1 base, and 9 bases had no gene match. The CDR3 consists of 17 residues. Template switching created a universal primer site, and the cDNA included unique molecular identifiers. Via MiXCR, TCRdb re-called the 5' RACE reads, giving one row per CDR3 protein. The repertoire consists of some 1,600,000 distinct CDR3 sequences, with about 32% occurring once and the leading ten covering approximately 0.25%. The sequencing sample was made of cord blood. This chain uses TRBV28 with TRBJ2-3, with 11 bases fitting TRBD2. The receptor was isolated from a newborn girl in good health. The CDR3 coding sequence is TGTGCCAGCAGTTTATATGGGGGGTCTAGCGGGAGGGATACGCAGTATTTT. This gives the protein CASSLYGGSSGRDTQYF.